This TCR beta chain was recovered during a study of early T cells in non-severe SARS-CoV-2 infection. The overall study: From unsorted whole blood, bulk RNA was sequenced, and the chains remained unpaired. Study observations and caveats: VDJdb matches were skewed toward anti-spike CD8 T cell responses.

Unique molecular identifiers were added to individual cDNA molecules. TCRdb fed the 5' RACE reads into MiXCR, producing one record per CDR3 protein. In the table there are about 46,000 distinct CDR3 sequences, about 9.3% of which are singletons. The CDR3 spans 20 residues. Per the germline V gene, CDR1 is ENHRY and CDR2 is SYGVKD. Trimming took 6 bases from V and 2 from J; bases not matched to a gene: 20. As for this clonotype: What it binds is not known.

This clonotype was obtained from an adult who was a healthcare worker with PCR-confirmed SARS-CoV-2 infection or an uninfected control (not recorded which). The chain uses TRBV10-3 and TRBJ2-1; 9 nucleotides agree with TRBD1. Input material: whole blood. CDR3 bases: TGTGCCATCAGGGAAAACTCCCGGGACAGGGTGCTGTCTACCTACAATGAGCAGTTCTTC. Protein: CAIRENSRDRVLSTYNEQFF.